Described below is a single T cell receptor beta chain sequence and its context. The antigen is unknown. Terminally differentiated effector memory CD45RA+ cells were excluded from the naive CD8 cells, which were CD45RO-negative and positively selected for CCR7. The data originate from a study of shared clonotypes between healthy human individuals. Findings of the study overall: Large depth notwithstanding, sorted-subset sequencing proved incomplete by rarefaction.

Using immunoSEQ multiplex PCR, the repertoire was profiled, and TCRdb retains in-frame clones only, with some absent. The table records some 2.1 million clones, 93% of them present only once. The sequence was collected from a man aged 18 to 29 in good health. Some clones in this sample may be carry-over from other donors' samples. Input material: naive CD8+ T cells from PBMCs.

The CDR3 loop reads CASRTDSSSYNEQFF. The CDR3 coding sequence is TGTGCCAGCAGGACGGACAGTAGCTCCTACAATGAGCAGTTCTTC. The V and J genes are TRBV6-1 and TRBJ2-1; D is possibly TRBD1 (6 bases). The CDR3 runs to 15 residues. The germline V gene encodes CDR1 MNHNS and CDR2 SASEGT. V shed 6 bases and J shed 0 bases, with 12 bases lying between them.